The 7 T cell receptor beta chains listed next were all sequenced from one sample in a study of T cell responses to AZD1222 COVID-19 vaccine. The assay was immunoSEQ multiplex PCR, and TCRdb's table has in-frame clones only and misses some. Altogether around 99,000 clones are present, 91% being singletons, with the ten largest covering roughly 7%. The sequencing used peripheral blood, collected on day 0 of AZD1222 vaccination. Every receptor here comes from an adult in good health.

This chain connects TRBV6-4 to TRBJ2-6, with 8 positions matching TRBD1. The CDR3 extends over 23 amino acids. Germline loops: CDR1 MRHNA, CDR2 SNTAGT. The V and J ends lost 0 bases and 0 bases, in that order; junction bases with no gene match: 19. CDR3 DNA: TGTGCCAGCAGTGACTCGGTGTCCCGTCCCACAGGGGGGTTTTTCTCTGGGGCCAACGTCCTGACTTTC. Amino acid sequence: CASSDSVSRPTGGFFSGANVLTF.

The chain recombines TRBV6-5 with TRBJ2-7; TRBD1 is a possible D gene (5 bases). V was clipped by 1 base and J by 6 bases, with 10 bases between them. Germline-derived CDR1 and CDR2 are MNHEY and SVGAGI. The CDR3 has 13 amino acids. This CDR3 reads CASSYLGVGEQYF. The DNA of the CDR3 is TGTGCCAGCAGTTACTTAGGGGTTGGCGAGCAGTACTTC.

The genes are TRBV6-1 and TRBJ1-1, with D tentatively TRBD1 (5 bases). The CDR3 extends over 14 amino acids. V gave up 2 bases and J gave up 4 bases, with 11 bases separating them. From germline, CDR1 is MNHNS and CDR2 SASEGT. The CDR3 nucleotides are TGTGCCAGCAGTGAACAGGGTTTCGGCACTGAAGCTTTCTTT. Its protein product is CASSEQGFGTEAFF.

The V and J genes are TRBV9 and TRBJ1-2, with D possibly TRBD1 on 5 matching bases. V was trimmed by 0 bases and J by 7 bases, leaving 13 bases between them. This CDR3 has 14 amino acids. The germline V gene has CDR1 SGDLS and CDR2 YYNGEE. CDR3 protein: CASSVEPGTAGYTF. In nucleotides, the CDR3 is TGTGCCAGCAGCGTAGAGCCGGGGACTGCTGGCTACACCTTC.

The J gene is TRBJ1-5, the V gene TRBV6-5; D unclear. V lost 0 bases and J lost 4, with 10 bases in between. The CDR3 contains 15 residues. Per germline, CDR1 MNHEY and CDR2 SVGAGI. The CDR3 region has the DNA TGTGCCAGCAGTTACTCAATACTGGGAAATCAGCCCCAGCATTTT. Encoded protein: CASSYSILGNQPQHF.

The CDR3 protein is CASSQDRNSRGTEAFF. The CDR3 coding sequence is TGTGCCAGCAGCCAAGATCGGAATTCTCGAGGGACTGAAGCTTTCTTT. V gene TRBV3-1 (or the pseudogene TRBV3-2) combines with J gene TRBJ1-1; the D is unclear. This CDR3 comprises 16 residues. V shed 0 bases and J shed 5 bases, with 16 bases lying between them. CDR1 and CDR2 (germline): LGHDT, YNNKEL (reference sequence).

The DNA of the CDR3 is TGTGCCAGCAGCTACAGGGAAACGAGCACTGAAGCTTTCTTT. Its protein is CASSYRETSTEAFF. V and J are TRBV7-8 and TRBJ1-1, with D possibly TRBD1 on 6 matching bases. V shed 4 bases and J shed 4 bases, with 13 bases lying between them. Germline loops: CDR1 SGHVS, CDR2 FQNEAQ. This CDR3 comprises 14 residues. Filled out from reference TRBV7-8 and TRBJ1-1, the complete variable domain reads GAGVSQSPRYKVAKRGQDVALRCDPISGHVSLFWYQQALGQGPEFLTYFQNEAQLDKSGLPSDRFFAERPEGSVSTLKIQRTQQEDSAVYLCASSYRETSTEAFFGQGTRLTVV.